The 5 T cell receptor beta chains below come from one sample, sequenced in a study of blood T cell repertoires in COVID-19. Profiling relied on immunoSEQ multiplex PCR, and the TCRdb table lists in-frame clones only, not all of them. The top ten clones hold about 0.91% of a sample with roughly 500,000 clones, approximately 89% of them seen once. Sequencing was carried out using peripheral blood. Source of these receptors: a man between 18 and 35 years old with COVID-19, enrolled during active disease.

This clone has a single count. The rearrangement joins TRBV20-1 to TRBJ2-7; TRBD2 agrees at 12 bases. Looked up from germline, CDR1 is DFQATT and CDR2 is SNEGSKA (reference sequence). CDR3 size: 15 residues. V trimming: 3 bases; J trimming: 5 bases; junction bases outside the gene matches: 8. In DNA form, the CDR3 reads TGCAGTGCTAGTGGTCGACTAGCGGGAGTAAACGAGCAGTACTTC. Residues: CSASGRLAGVNEQYF.

The genes are TRBV6-2 or TRBV6-3 and TRBJ1-5, with 8 bases aligning to TRBD1. The CDR3 is 16 residues long. The germline V gene encodes CDR1 MNHEY and CDR2 SVGEGT. V lost 5 bases and J lost 6; bases outside the gene matches: 12. CDR3 coding DNA: TGTGCCAGCAGTGATCACAGGGGGGTGGGTGGTCAGCCCCAGCATTTT. Its protein is CASSDHRGVGGQPQHF.

The rearrangement joins TRBV29-1 to TRBJ2-1; 8 bases fit TRBD1. CDR3 length equals 12 residues. V lost 7 bases to trimming and J lost 9 bases; unmatched junction nucleotides: 8. The V gene's germline CDR1 is SQVTM and CDR2 ANQGSEA. Here the CDR3 DNA reads TGCAGCGCTAGGACAGGGAAGGGTGAGCAGTTCTTC. This codes for CSARTGKGEQFF.

The V and J genes are TRBV5-6 and TRBJ2-3, with TRBD1 matching over 8 bases. With V trimmed by 9 bases and J by 4 bases, 10 bases remained unmatched. Germline V gives CDR1 SGHDT, CDR2 YYEEEE. This CDR3 contains 14 residues. The CDR3 sequence is CATAQGALADTQYF. The CDR3 bases are TGTGCCACCGCTCAGGGGGCATTGGCAGATACGCAGTATTTT.

The chain employs TRBV6-4 and TRBJ2-3; weak D call: TRBD1 (6 bases). V was pared by 1 base and J by 3 bases, with 29 bases between. The CDR3 totals 21 residues. Germline V CDR1 and CDR2: MRHNA, SNTAGT. CDR3: CASSDLKPNHPRGGLTDTQYF. The CDR3 bases are TGTGCCAGCAGTGACTTAAAACCCAACCACCCCAGGGGTGGGTTGACAGATACGCAGTATTTT.